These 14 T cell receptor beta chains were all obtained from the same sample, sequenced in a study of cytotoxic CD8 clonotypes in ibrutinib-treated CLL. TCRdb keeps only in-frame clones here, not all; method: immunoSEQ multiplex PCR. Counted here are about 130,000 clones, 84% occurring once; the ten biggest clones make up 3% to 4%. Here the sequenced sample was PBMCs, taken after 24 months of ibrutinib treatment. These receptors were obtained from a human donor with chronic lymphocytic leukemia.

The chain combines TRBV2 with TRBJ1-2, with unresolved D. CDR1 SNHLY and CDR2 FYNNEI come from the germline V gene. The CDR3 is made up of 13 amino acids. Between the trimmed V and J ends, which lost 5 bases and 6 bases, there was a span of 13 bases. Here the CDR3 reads CASSPVGWDGYTF. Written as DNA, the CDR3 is TGTGCCAGCAGTCCAGTAGGGTGGGATGGCTACACCTTC.

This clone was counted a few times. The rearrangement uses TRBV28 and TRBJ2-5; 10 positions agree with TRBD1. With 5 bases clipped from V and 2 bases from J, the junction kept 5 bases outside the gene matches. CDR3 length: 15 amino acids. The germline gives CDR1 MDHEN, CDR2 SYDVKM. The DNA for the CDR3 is TGTGCCAGCAGTCGGACAGGGGGGCGTCAAGAGACCCAGTACTTC. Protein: CASSRTGGRQETQYF.

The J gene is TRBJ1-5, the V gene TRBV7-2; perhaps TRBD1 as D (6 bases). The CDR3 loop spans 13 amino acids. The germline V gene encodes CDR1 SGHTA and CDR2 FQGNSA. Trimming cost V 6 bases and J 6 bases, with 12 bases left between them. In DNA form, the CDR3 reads TGTGCCAGCAGTCATACAGGGACTCAGCCCCAGCATTTT. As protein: CASSHTGTQPQHF.

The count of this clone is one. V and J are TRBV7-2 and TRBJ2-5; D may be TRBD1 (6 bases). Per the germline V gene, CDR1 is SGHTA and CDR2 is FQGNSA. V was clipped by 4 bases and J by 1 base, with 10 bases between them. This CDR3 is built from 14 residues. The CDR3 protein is CASSSTGIQETQYF. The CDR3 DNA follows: TGTGCCAGCAGCTCTACAGGGATCCAAGAGACCCAGTACTTC. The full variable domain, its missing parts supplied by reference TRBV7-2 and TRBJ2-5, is GAGVSQSPSNKVTEKGKDVELRCDPISGHTALYWYRQSLGQGLEFLIYFQGNSAPDKSGLPSDRFSAERTGGSVSTLTIQRTQQEDSAVYLCASSSTGIQETQYFGPGTRLLVL.

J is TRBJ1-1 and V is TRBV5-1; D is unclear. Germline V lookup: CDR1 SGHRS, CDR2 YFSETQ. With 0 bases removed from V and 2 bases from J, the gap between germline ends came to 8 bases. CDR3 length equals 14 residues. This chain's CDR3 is CASSLAQQNTEAFF. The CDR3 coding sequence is TGCGCCAGCAGCTTGGCCCAGCAAAACACTGAAGCTTTCTTT.

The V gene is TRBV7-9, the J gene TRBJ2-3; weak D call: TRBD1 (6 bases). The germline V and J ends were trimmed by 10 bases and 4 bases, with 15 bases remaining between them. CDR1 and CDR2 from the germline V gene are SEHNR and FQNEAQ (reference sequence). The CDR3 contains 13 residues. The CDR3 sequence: CAIHQGNADTQYF. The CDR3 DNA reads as TGTGCCATACACCAGGGGAACGCAGATACGCAGTATTTT.

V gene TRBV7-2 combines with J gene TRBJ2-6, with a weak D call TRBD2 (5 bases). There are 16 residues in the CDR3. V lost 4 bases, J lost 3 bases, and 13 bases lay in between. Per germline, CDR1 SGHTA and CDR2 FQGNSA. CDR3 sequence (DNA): TGTGCCAGCAGCTGGAGCTGGGCGGGTGGGGCCAACGTCCTGACTTTC. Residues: CASSWSWAGGANVLTF. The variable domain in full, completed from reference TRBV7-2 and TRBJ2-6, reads GAGVSQSPSNKVTEKGKDVELRCDPISGHTALYWYRQSLGQGLEFLIYFQGNSAPDKSGLPSDRFSAERTGGSVSTLTIQRTQQEDSAVYLCASSWSWAGGANVLTFGAGSRLTVL.

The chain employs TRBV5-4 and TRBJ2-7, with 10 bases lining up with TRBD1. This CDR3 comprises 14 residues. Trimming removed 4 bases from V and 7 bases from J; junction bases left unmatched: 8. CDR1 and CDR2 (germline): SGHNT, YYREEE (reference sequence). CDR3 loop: CASSTGTGVGEQYF. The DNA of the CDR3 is TGTGCCAGCAGCACCGGGACAGGGGTGGGGGAGCAGTACTTC.

The CDR3 coding sequence is TGTGCCAGCAGTTACCGCGGAGATAGCAATCAGCCCCAGCATTTT. Protein: CASSYRGDSNQPQHF. The chain employs TRBV6-6 and TRBJ1-5; D call uncertain. Trimming left V 2 bases short and J 0 bases short, with 8 bases between. This CDR3 contains 15 residues. Germline V lookup: CDR1 MNHNY, CDR2 SVGAGI (reference sequence).

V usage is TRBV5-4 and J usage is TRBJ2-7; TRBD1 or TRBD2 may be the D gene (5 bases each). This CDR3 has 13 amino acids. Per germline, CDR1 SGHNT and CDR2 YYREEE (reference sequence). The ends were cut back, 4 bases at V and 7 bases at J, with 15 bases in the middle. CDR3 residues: CASSRDQPGEQYF. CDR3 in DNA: TGTGCCAGCAGCAGGGACCAACCGGGGGAGCAGTACTTC.

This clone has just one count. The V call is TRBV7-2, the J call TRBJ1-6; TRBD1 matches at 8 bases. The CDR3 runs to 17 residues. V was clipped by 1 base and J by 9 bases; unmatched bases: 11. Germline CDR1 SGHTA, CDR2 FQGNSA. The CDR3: CASSLDSQGASSSPLHF. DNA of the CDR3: TGTGCCAGCAGCTTAGATAGCCAGGGGGCAAGTTCTTCACCCCTCCACTTT.

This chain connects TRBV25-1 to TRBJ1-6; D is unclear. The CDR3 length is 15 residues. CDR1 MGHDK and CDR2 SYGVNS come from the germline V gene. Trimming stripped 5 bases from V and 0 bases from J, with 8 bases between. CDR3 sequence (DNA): TGTGCCAGCAGTTCAGTTAGCTCCTATAATTCACCCCTCCACTTT. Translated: CASSSVSSYNSPLHF.

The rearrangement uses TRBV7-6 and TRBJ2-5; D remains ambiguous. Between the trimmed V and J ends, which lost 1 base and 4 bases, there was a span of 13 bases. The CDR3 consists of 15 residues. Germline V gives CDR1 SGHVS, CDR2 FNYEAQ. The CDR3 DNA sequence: TGTGCCAGCAGCTTAGTCTCTAGGGCAATAGAGACCCAGTACTTC. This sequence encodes CASSLVSRAIETQYF.

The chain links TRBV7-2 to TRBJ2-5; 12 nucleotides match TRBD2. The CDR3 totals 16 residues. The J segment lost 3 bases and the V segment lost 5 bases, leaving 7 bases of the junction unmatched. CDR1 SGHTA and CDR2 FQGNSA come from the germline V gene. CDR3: CASSIRLAGVKETQYF. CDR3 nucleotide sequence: TGTGCCAGCAGCATCAGACTAGCGGGGGTGAAAGAGACCCAGTACTTC.